This T cell receptor (beta chain) was retrieved from a study of PD-1 blockade in classical Hodgkin lymphoma. The assay was immunoSEQ multiplex PCR, and TCRdb's table has in-frame clones only and misses some. This table holds about 110,000 clones, about 88% found once. Each and every patient relapsed after autologous stem cell transplantation, and patients got differing brentuximab vedotin exposure. The germline gives CDR1 SGDLS, CDR2 YYNGEE. V was cut by 3 bases and J by 5 bases, with 18 bases left in between. The CDR3 spans 15 residues. This clonotype was obtained from a human donor with classical Hodgkin lymphoma. J is TRBJ2-7 and V is TRBV9; possible D gene TRBD1, 6 bases. This material consisted of peripheral blood mononuclear cells (PBMCs), taken before the second cycle of nivolumab. In nucleotides, the CDR3 is TGTGCCAGCAGCGCCGAGACAGGCATAATCCACGAGCAGTACTTC. Its protein is CASSAETGIIHEQYF. Complete variable domain (other parts from reference TRBV9 and TRBJ2-7): DSGVTQTPKHLITATGQRVTLRCSPRSGDLSVYWYQQSLDQGLQFLIQYYNGEERAKGNILERFSAQQFPDLHSELNLSSLELGDSALYFCASSAETGIIHEQYFGPGTRLTVT.